This T cell receptor (beta chain) comes out of a study of beta chain features in type 1 diabetes. General study findings and limits: Reads derived from cDNA could over-represent cells showing high TCR expression.

Trimming pared 3 bases from V and 5 bases from J, leaving 14 bases between. CDR1 and CDR2 (germline): SGDLS, YYNGEE. The CDR3 spans 15 residues. The isolated RNA, all of it, was reverse transcribed, so expressed TCRB transcripts were what got sequenced. Assay used: immunoSEQ multiplex PCR; TCRdb lists only in-frame clones, some missing. The repertoire holds a few hundred thousand clones, approximately 10% seen once, with 1% to 1.5% in the top ten. This clone was detected only a few times. Its specificity is unknown. The chain combines TRBV9 with TRBJ2-2; no reliable D call. The sequenced sample was central memory CD4+ T cells from blood. This TCR was recovered from a man younger than 30 in good health. The CDR3 is CASSANSPGTGELFF. For the CDR3, the DNA is TGTGCCAGCAGCGCAAACAGCCCTGGGACCGGGGAGCTGTTTTTT.